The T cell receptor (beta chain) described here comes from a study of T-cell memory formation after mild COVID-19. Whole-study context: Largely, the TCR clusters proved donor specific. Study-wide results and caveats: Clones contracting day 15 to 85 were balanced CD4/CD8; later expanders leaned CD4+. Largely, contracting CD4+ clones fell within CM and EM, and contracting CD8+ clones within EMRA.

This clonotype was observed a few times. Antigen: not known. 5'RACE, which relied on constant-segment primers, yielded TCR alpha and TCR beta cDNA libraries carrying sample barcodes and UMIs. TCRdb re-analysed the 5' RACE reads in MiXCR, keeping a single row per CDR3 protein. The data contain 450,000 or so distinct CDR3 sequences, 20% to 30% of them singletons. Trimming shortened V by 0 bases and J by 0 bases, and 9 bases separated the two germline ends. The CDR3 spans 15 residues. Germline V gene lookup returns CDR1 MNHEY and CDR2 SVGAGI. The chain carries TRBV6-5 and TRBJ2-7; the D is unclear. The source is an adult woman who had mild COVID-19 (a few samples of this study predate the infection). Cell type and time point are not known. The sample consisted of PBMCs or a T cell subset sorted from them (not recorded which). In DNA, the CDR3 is TGTGCCAGCAGTTACTCCCCAGGCGTCTCCTACGAGCAGTACTTC. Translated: CASSYSPGVSYEQYF.